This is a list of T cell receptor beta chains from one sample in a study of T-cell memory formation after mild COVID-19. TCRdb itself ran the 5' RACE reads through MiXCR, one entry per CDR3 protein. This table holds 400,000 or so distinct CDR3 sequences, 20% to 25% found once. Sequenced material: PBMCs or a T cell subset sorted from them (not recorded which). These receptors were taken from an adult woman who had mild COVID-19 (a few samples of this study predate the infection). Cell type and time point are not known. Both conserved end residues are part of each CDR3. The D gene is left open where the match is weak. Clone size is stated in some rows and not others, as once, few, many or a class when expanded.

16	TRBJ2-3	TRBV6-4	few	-	CASPEENRTSTDTQYF	TGTGCCAGCCCAGAAGAAAACCGGACCAGCACAGATACGCAGTATTTT
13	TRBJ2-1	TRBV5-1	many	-	CASSKQGFNEQFF	TGCGCCAGCAGTAAACAGGGTTTCAATGAGCAGTTCTTC
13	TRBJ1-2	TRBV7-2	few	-	CASPHWSGGGYTF	TGTGCCAGCCCTCACTGGTCGGGGGGAGGCTACACCTTC
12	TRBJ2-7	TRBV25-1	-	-	CASSEGLAEQYF	TGTGCCAGCAGTGAAGGGTTGGCCGAGCAGTACTTC
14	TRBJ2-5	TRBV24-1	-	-	CATSDPESRETQYF	TGTGCCACCAGTGACCCAGAAAGCCGGGAGACCCAGTACTTC
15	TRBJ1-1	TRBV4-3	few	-	CASSQDEARWTEAFF	TGCGCCAGCAGCCAAGATGAGGCAAGGTGGACTGAAGCTTTCTTT
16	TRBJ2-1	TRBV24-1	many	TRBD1	CATSDPGTGGSDEQFF	TGTGCCACCAGTGATCCCGGGACAGGGGGCTCGGATGAGCAGTTCTTC
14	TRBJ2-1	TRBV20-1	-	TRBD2	CSAKQREGYNEQFF	TGCAGTGCTAAGCAGCGGGAGGGCTACAATGAGCAGTTCTTC
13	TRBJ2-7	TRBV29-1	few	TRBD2	CSVERTGGDEQYF	TGCAGCGTTGAACGAACGGGGGGGGACGAGCAGTACTTC
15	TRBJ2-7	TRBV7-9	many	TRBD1	CASRYGTALSYEQYF	TGTGCCAGCAGATACGGGACAGCCCTCTCCTACGAGCAGTACTTC
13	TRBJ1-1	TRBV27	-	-	CASSSWVNTEAFF	TGTGCCAGCAGTTCTTGGGTGAACACTGAAGCTTTCTTT
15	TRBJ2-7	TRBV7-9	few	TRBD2	CASSSQRGGLYEQYF	TGTGCCAGCAGCAGTCAGCGGGGGGGCCTCTACGAGCAGTACTTC
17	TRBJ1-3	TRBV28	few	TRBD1	CASSPGTGGWSGNTIYF	TGTGCCAGCAGCCCCGGGACAGGGGGCTGGTCTGGAAACACCATATATTTT
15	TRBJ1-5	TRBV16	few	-	CASSQSRNSNQPQHF	TGTGCCAGCAGCCAATCAAGGAATAGCAATCAGCCCCAGCATTTT
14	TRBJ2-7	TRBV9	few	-	CASSESSGGWEQYF	TGTGCCAGCAGCGAGAGTAGCGGAGGATGGGAGCAGTACTTC
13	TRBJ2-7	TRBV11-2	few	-	CASSFTRTYEQYF	TGTGCCAGCAGCTTTACCAGAACCTACGAGCAGTACTTC
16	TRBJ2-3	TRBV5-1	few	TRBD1	CASSLVEAGGADTQYF	TGCGCCAGCAGCTTGGTTGAGGCAGGGGGCGCAGATACGCAGTATTTT
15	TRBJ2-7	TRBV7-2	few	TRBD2	CASSSPRGSGYEQYF	TGTGCCAGCAGCTCCCCCCGGGGTAGCGGGTACGAGCAGTACTTC
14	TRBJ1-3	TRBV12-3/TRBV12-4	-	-	CASSMTPSGNTIYF	TGTGCCAGCAGTATGACCCCCTCTGGAAACACCATATATTTT
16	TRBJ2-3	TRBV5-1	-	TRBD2	CASSPTSGTSTDTQYF	TGCGCCAGCAGCCCAACTAGCGGAACTAGCACAGATACGCAGTATTTT
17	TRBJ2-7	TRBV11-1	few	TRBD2	CASSLAQAGRGAYEQYF	TGTGCCAGCAGCTTAGCGCAGGCTGGGAGGGGAGCCTACGAGCAGTACTTC
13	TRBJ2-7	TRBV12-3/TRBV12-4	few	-	CASTGSSSYEQYF	TGTGCCAGCACTGGGAGCTCTTCCTACGAGCAGTACTTC
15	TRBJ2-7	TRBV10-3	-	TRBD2	CAISGGGGARYEQYF	TGTGCCATCAGTGGCGGCGGGGGGGCTCGATACGAGCAGTACTTC
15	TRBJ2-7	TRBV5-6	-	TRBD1	CASSLQTGFTYEQYF	TGTGCCAGCAGCTTGCAGACAGGGTTTACCTACGAGCAGTACTTC
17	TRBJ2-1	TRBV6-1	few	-	CASRDPGTVRAYNEQFF	TGTGCCAGCAGGGATCCCGGGACTGTTCGGGCCTACAATGAGCAGTTCTTC